The clone carrying this T cell receptor (beta chain) was detected a few times. V shed 6 bases, J shed 3 bases, and the junction held 1 base outside the gene matches. The CDR3 extends over 12 amino acids. Germline values: CDR1 MNHNY, CDR2 SVGAGI (reference sequence). The data are from a study of shared clonotypes between healthy human individuals. Here immunoSEQ multiplex PCR was the method, and the copy in TCRdb shows in-frame clones only, minus some. The table has approximately 640,000 clones, roughly 78% seen once. This TCR derives from a woman aged 25 to 45 in good health. The material sequenced was memory CD4+ T cells sorted from blood. Subset denoted: CD45RA-negative fraction. V gene TRBV6-6 combines with J gene TRBJ2-7, with 8 positions matching TRBD1. CDR3 DNA: TGTGCCAGCAGGACAGGGGACTACGAGCAGTACTTC. As protein: CASRTGDYEQYF.